Listed here are 3 T cell receptor beta chains from one sample, sequenced in a study of vaccination effects on CD4 cells after COVID-19. TCRdb's table, derived via immunoSEQ multiplex PCR, lists solely in-frame clones and lacks some. The data contain approximately 29,000 clones, roughly 74% of them singletons. Following culture for under 12 days, CD4+ T cells were isolated. All participants had two doses of either the BNT162b2 or mRNA-1273 vaccine. No antigen has been assigned to these receptors. The material was CD4+ T cells from PBMCs cultured without peptide, obtained after COVID-19 vaccination. These receptors were collected from a human donor who received a COVID-19 vaccine.

This sequence joins TRBV5-4 and TRBJ1-6; 7 bases map to TRBD1. Trimming cost V 0 bases and J 6 bases; bases outside gene matches: 3. CDR3 length equals 15 residues. The germline CDR1 and CDR2 sequences are SGHNT and YYREEE (reference sequence). CDR3 sequence: CASSLGQGGNSPLHF. The CDR3, as DNA: TGTGCCAGCAGCTTGGGACAGGGTGGTAATTCACCCCTCCACTTT.

This clone was counted a single time. The rearrangement uses TRBV28 and TRBJ2-5; the D gene is possibly TRBD2 (6 bases). The length of the CDR3 is 14 residues. V was clipped by 6 bases and J by 5 bases, with 16 bases between them. CDR1 and CDR2 from the germline V gene are MDHEN and SYDVKM. CDR3 region: CASSHREVGETQYF. CDR3 DNA sequence: TGTGCCAGCAGCCATAGGGAGGTTGGGGAGACCCAGTACTTC.

The chain carries TRBV4-3 and TRBJ1-6, with D uncertain. CDR3 length: 13 amino acids. V gave up 4 bases and J gave up 6 bases, with 7 bases separating them. CDR1 LGHNA and CDR2 YSLEER come from the germline V gene. The CDR3 sequence: CASSPDRNSPLHF. CDR3 DNA sequence: TGCGCCAGCAGCCCCGACCGTAATTCACCCCTCCACTTT.